This entry features one T cell receptor beta chain sequence. These data originate in a study of low-dose radiotherapy and immunotherapy resistance in tumors. Study information: With fractions of 0.5 Gy given every 2 weeks, Cohort 1 accumulated a total of 6.5 Gy. Oral administration of aspirin 300 mg daily occurred for four cycles, commencing at cycle 1 day 1.

Alpha- and beta-chain coverage of first-strand cDNA came from TRAV- and TRBV-specific primers. It was with a constant-region primer and a V-primer adapter that TCRs were amplified over roughly 20 PCR cycles. TCRdb recomputed calls from the reads with MiXCR, one row per CDR3 protein. The repertoire holds more than 10,000 distinct CDR3 sequences, with 60% as singletons. The CDR3 runs to 15 residues. V shed 4 bases, J shed 5 bases, and the junction held 5 bases outside the gene matches. Every donor's regimen consisted of nivolumab, ipilimumab, aspirin, low-dose cyclophosphamide and low-dose radiotherapy.

V and J are TRBV12-3 or TRBV12-4 and TRBJ2-3; TRBD1 matches 11 bases. The sequence came from a human donor with advanced metastatic prostate, ovarian, gallbladder or colorectal cancer (not recorded which). This table probably holds off-target reads from a library built for another chain. For the CDR3, the DNA is TGTGCCAGCAGTTCGGGACAGGGGGTGAAAGATACGCAGTATTTT. This sequence encodes CASSSGQGVKDTQYF.